The text below deals with one T cell receptor (beta chain). Generated by immunoSEQ multiplex PCR, the TCRdb table keeps only in-frame clones and is missing some. The sample shows approximately 140,000 clones, roughly 88% of them seen only once. This sample is drawn from a study of blood T cell repertoires in COVID-19. For the study at large: The study drew acute and convalescent COVID-19 samples from the United States, Italy and Spain.

V lost 1 base and J 4 bases, leaving 4 bases between the germline ends. The CDR3 loop spans 12 amino acids. In germline, CDR1 is KGHSY, CDR2 FQNENV. V gene TRBV16 combines with J gene TRBJ1-2; D gene uncertain. Sequenced material: peripheral blood. This TCR was sampled from a man aged 70-80 years with active COVID-19. The CDR3 DNA reads as TGTGCCAGCAGCCAATGGGCCTATGGCTACACCTTC. It is translated as CASSQWAYGYTF.